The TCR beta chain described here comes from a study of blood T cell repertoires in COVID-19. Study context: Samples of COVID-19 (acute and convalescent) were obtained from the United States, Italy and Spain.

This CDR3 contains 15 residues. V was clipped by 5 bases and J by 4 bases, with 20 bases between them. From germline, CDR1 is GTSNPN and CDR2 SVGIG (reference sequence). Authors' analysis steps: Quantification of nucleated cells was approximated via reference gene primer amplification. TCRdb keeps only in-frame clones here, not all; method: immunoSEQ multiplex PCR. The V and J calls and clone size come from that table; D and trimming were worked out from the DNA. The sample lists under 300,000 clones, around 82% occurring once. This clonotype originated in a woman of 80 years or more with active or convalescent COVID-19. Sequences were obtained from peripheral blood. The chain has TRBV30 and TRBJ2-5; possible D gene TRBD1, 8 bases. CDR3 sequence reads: CAWARGVDRGETQYF. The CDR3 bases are TGTGCCTGGGCCCGGGGGGTCGACAGGGGAGAGACCCAGTACTTC.